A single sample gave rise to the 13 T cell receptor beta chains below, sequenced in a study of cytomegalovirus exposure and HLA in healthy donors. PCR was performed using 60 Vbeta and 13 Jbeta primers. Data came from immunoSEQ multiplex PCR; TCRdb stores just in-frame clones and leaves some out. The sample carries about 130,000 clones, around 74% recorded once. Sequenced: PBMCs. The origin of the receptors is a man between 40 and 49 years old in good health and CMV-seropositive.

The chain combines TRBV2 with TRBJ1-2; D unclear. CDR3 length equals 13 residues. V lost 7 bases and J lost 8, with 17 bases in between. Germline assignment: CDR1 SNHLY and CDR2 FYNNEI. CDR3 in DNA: TGTGCCAGCACCCCAAGGCGGAGCATCGGCTACACCTTC. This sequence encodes CASTPRRSIGYTF.

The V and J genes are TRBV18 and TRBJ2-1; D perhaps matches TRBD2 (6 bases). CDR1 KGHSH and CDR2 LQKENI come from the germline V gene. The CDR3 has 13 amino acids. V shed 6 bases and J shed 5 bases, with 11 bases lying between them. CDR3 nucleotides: TGTGCCAGCTCTCGGGACTCGGACAATGAGCAGTTCTTC. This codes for CASSRDSDNEQFF. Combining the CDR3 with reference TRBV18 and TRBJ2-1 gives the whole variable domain NAGVMQNPRHLVRRRGQEARLRCSPMKGHSHVYWYRQLPEEGLKFMVYLQKENIIDESGMPKERFSAEFPKEGPSILRIQQVVRGDSAAYFCASSRDSDNEQFFGPGTRLTVL.

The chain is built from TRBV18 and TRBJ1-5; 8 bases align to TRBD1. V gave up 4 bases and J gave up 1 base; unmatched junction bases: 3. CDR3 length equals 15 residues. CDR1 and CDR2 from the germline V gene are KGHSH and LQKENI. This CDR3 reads CASSLGQGSNQPQHF. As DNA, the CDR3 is TGTGCCAGCTCACTCGGACAGGGAAGCAATCAGCCCCAGCATTTT.

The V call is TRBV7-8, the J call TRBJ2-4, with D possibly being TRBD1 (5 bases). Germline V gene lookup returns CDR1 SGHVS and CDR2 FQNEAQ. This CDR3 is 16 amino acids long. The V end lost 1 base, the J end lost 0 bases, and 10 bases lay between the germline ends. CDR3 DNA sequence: TGTGCCAGCAGCTTAGTAAGGGGATTAGCCAAAAACATTCAGTACTTC. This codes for CASSLVRGLAKNIQYF. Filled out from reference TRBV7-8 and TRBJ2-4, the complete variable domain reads GAGVSQSPRYKVAKRGQDVALRCDPISGHVSLFWYQQALGQGPEFLTYFQNEAQLDKSGLPSDRFFAERPEGSVSTLKIQRTQQEDSAVYLCASSLVRGLAKNIQYFGAGTRLSVL.

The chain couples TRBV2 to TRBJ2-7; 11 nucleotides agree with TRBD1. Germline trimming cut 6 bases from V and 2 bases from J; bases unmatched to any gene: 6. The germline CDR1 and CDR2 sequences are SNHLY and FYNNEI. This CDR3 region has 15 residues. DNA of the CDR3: TGTGCCAGCAGACCCGAGGACAGGGGGCCCTACGAGCAGTACTTC. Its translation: CASRPEDRGPYEQYF.

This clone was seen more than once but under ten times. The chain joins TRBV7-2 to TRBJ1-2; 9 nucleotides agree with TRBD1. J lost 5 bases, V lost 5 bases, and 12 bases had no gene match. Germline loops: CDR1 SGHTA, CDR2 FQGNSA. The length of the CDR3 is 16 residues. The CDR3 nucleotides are TGTGCCAGCAGCAGTGGGACAGGGCTATCGTATTATGGCTACACCTTC. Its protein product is CASSSGTGLSYYGYTF.

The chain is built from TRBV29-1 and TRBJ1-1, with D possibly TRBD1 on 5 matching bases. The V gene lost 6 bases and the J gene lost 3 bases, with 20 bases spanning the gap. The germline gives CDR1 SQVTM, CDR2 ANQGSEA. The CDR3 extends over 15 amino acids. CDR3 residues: CSVGRVGGIDTEAFF. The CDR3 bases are TGCAGCGTCGGGCGGGTGGGGGGGATCGACACTGAAGCTTTCTTT.

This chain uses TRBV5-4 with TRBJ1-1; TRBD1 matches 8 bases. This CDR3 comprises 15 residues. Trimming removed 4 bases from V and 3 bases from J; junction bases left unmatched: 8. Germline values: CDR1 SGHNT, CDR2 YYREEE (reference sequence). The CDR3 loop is CASSPAGGIDTEAFF. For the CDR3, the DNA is TGTGCCAGCAGCCCGGCAGGGGGCATCGACACTGAAGCTTTCTTT.

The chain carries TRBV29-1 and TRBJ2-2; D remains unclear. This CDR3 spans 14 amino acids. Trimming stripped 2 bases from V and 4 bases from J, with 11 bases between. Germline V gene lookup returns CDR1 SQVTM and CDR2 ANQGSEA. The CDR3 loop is CSVEFGQRTGELFF. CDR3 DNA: TGCAGCGTTGAATTTGGTCAGCGCACCGGGGAGCTGTTTTTT.

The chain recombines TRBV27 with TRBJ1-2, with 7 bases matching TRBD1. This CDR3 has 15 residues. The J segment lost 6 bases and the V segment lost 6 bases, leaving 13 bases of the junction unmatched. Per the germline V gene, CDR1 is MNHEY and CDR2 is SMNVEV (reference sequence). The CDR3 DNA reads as TGTGCCAGCAGGAAGACAGGGATTGAGGAGGATGGCTACACCTTC. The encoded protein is CASRKTGIEEDGYTF.

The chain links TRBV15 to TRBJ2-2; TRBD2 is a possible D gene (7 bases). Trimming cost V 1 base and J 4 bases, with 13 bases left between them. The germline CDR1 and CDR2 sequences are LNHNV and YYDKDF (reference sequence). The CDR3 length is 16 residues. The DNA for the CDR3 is TGTGCCACCAGCAGAGTGAGGGGGGGCAGCACCGGGGAGCTGTTTTTT. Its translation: CATSRVRGGSTGELFF.

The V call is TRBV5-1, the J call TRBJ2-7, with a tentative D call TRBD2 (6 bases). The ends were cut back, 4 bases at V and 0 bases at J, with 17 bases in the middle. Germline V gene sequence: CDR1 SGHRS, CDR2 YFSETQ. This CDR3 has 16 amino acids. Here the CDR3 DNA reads TGCGCCAGCAGCGAGGGAGGTGCGAGGAGCTCCTACGAGCAGTACTTC. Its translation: CASSEGGARSSYEQYF.

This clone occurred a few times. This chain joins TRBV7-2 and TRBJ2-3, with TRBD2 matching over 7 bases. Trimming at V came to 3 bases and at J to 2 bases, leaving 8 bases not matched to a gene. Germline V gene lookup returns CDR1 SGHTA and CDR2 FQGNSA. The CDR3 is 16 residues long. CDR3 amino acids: CASSLGGSWNTDTQYF. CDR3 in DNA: TGTGCCAGCAGCTTGGGGGGGTCGTGGAACACAGATACGCAGTATTTT.